This TCR beta chain was captured by sequencing in a study of blood T cells in healthy people across ages. The use of a sample-barcoded 5' primer and a J-beta primer mix characterized a second PCR of roughly 6 to 11 cycles. Each cDNA molecule, via a template-switch adaptor with 12 random nucleotides, was tagged. TCRdb reanalysed the 5' RACE reads using MiXCR and keeps one entry per CDR3 protein. The sample consists of 920,000 or so distinct CDR3 sequences, 45% of them appearing once. V was shortened by 2 bases and J by 4 bases, with 13 bases between the two germline ends. CDR3 length equals 15 residues. Germline V gene sequence: CDR1 SGHTA, CDR2 FQGNSA. This clonotype showed up just a few times. Its antigen is currently unknown. Study-wide results and caveats: Per-million-T-cell TCR beta diversity fell roughly linearly with age. Estimated diversity across one million T cells was deemed an underestimate. Long-lived donors exceeded aged donors in naive CD4+ cells and diversity.

This sequence originates from an older woman in good health. The chain has TRBV7-2 and TRBJ2-3; no reliable D call. Sequencing was performed on blood. The CDR3 region has the DNA TGTGCCAGCAGCTTACAGTCCCGGGTGGCAGATACGCAGTATTTT. This codes for CASSLQSRVADTQYF.